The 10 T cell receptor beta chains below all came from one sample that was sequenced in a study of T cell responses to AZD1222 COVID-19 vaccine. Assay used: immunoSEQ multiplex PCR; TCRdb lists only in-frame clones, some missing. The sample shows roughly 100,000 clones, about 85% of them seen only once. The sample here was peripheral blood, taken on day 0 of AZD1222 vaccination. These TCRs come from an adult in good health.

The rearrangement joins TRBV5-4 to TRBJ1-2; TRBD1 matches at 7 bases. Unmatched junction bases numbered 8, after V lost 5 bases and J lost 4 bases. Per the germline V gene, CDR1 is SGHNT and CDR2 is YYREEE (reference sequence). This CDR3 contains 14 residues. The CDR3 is CASSIGGAGYGYTF. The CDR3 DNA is TGTGCCAGCAGTATAGGGGGCGCAGGCTATGGCTACACCTTC. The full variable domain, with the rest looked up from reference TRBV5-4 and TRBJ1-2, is ETGVTQSPTHLIKTRGQQVTLRCSSQSGHNTVSWYQQALGQGPQFIFQYYREEENGRGNFPPRFSGLQFPNYSSELNVNALELDDSALYLCASSIGGAGYGYTFGSGTRLTVV.

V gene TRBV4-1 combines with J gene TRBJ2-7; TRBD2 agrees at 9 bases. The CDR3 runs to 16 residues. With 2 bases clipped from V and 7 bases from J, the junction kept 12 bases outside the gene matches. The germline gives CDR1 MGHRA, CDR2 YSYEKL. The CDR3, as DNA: TGCGCCAGCAGCCAACAGCCTAGCGGGGAGCCCCTTGAGCAGTACTTC. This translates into CASSQQPSGEPLEQYF.

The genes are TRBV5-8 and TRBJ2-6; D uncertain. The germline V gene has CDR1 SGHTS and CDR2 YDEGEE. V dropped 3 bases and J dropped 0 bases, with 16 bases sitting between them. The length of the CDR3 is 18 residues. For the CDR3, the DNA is TGTGCCAGCAGCTCCCGTTCACTTTTCCTCTCTGGGGCCAACGTCCTGACTTTC. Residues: CASSSRSLFLSGANVLTF.

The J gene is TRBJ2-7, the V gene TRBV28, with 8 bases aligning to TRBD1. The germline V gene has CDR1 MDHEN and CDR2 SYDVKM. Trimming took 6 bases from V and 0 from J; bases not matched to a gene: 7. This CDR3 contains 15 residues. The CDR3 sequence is CASSRGTGISYEQYF. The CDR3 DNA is TGTGCCAGCAGCCGGGGGACAGGCATCTCCTACGAGCAGTACTTC.

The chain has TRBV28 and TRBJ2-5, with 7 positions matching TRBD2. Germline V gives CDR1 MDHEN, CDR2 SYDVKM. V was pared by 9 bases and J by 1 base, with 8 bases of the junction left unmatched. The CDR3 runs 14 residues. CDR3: CASHRGGIQETQYF. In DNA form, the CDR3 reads TGTGCCAGTCATCGGGGAGGGATCCAAGAGACCCAGTACTTC.

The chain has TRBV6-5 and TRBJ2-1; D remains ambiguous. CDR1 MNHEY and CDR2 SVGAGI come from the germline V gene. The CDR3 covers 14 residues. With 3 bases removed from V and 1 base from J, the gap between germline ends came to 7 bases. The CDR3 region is CASSYERSYNEQFF. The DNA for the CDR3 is TGTGCCAGCAGTTATGAGCGTTCCTACAATGAGCAGTTCTTC.

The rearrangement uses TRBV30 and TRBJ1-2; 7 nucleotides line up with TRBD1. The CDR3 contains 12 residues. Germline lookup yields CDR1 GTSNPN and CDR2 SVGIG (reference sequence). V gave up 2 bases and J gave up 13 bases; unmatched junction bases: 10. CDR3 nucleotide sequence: TGTGCCTGGAGTCCACAGACAGGGCCCGTCACCTTC. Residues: CAWSPQTGPVTF.

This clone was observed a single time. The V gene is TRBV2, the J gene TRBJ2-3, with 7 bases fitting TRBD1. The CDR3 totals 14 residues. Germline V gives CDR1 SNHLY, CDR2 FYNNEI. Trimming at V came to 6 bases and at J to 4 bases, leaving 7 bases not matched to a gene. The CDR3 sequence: CASSDRVGADTQYF. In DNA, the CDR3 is TGTGCCAGCAGCGACAGGGTTGGGGCAGATACGCAGTATTTT.

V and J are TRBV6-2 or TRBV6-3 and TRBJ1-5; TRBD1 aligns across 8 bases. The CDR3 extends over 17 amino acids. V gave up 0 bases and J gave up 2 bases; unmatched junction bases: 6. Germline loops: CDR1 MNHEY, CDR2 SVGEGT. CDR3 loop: CASSYSDRGQGNQPQHF. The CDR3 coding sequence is TGTGCCAGCAGTTACTCAGACAGGGGACAGGGCAATCAGCCCCAGCATTTT.

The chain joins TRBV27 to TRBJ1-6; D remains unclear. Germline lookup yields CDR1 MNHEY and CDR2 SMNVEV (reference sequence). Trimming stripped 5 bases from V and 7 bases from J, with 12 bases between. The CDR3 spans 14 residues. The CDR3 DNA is TGTGCCAGCAGTACACGGAGGTGGAATTCACCCCTCCACTTT. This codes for CASSTRRWNSPLHF.